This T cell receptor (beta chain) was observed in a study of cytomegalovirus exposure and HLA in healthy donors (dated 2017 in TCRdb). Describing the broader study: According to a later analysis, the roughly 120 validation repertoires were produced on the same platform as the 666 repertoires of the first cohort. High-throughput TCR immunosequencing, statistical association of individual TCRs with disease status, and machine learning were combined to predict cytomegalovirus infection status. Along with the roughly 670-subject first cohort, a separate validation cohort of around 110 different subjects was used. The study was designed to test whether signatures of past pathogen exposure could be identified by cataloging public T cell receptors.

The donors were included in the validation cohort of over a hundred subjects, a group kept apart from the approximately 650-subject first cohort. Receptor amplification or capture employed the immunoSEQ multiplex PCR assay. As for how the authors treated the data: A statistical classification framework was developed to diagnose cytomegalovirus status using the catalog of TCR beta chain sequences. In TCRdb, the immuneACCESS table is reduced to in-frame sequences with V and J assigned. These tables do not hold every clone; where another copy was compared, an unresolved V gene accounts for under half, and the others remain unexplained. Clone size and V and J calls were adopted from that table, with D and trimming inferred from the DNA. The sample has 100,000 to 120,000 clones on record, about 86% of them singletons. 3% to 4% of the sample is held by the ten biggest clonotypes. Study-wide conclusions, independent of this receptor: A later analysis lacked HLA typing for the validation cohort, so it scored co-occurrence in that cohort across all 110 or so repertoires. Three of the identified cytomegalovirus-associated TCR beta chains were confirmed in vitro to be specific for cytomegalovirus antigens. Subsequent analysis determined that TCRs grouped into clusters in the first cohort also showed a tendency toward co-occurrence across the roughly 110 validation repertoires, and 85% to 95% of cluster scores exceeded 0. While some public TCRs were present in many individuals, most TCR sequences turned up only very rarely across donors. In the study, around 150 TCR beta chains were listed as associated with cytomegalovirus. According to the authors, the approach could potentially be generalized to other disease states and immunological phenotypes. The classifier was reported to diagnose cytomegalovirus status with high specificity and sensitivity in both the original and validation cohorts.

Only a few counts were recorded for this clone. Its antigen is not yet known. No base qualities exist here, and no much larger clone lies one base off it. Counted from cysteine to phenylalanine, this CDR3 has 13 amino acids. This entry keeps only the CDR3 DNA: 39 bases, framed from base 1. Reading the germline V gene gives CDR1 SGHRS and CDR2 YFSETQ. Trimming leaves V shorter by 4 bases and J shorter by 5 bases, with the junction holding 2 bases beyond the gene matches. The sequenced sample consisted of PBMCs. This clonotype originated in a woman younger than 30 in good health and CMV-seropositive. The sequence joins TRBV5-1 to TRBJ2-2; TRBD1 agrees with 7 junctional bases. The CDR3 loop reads CASSAQGTGELFF. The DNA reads TGCGCCAGCAGCGCACAGGGGACCGGGGAGCTGTTTTTT.